The 20 T cell receptor beta chains below were found in one sample sequenced in a study of cytomegalovirus exposure and HLA in healthy donors (dated by TCRdb to about 2017). The method was the immunoSEQ multiplex PCR assay. For the multiplex PCR, a mixture combining 60 forward primers for TCR Vbeta segments and 13 reverse primers for TCR Jbeta segments was used. The immuneACCESS repertoire file appears here via TCRdb, limited to in-frame rearrangements. These files lack a portion of the clones; in checked studies, under half of the deficit traces to unresolved V genes, and the cause of the others is not known. This sample has about 140,000 clones in its table, and 80% to 85% of those were observed once. Approximately 1.3% of the sample rests with the top ten. Specimen: PBMCs. These receptors were collected from a male donor in good health and CMV-seropositive.

The chain links TRBV6-4 to TRBJ1-1, with no clear D. The CDR3 consists of 12 residues. Between the trimmed V and J ends, which lost 1 base and 7 bases, there was a span of 7 bases. Germline assignment: CDR1 MRHNA and CDR2 SNTAGT. The CDR3 spells CASSDLEGEAFF. The CDR3 DNA sequence: TGTGCCAGCAGTGACTTAGAGGGTGAAGCTTTCTTT.

The CDR3 loop reads CASSSSLSGANVLTF. CDR3 nucleotides: TGTGCCAGCAGTTCGTCCCTCTCTGGGGCCAACGTCCTGACTTTC. The chain combines TRBV28 with TRBJ2-6; D is unresolved. The V end was cut by 4 bases, the J end by 0 bases, with 7 bases between. Germline V gene sequence: CDR1 MDHEN, CDR2 SYDVKM. There are 15 residues in the CDR3.

This clone appeared a few times. The V gene is TRBV4-3, the J gene TRBJ2-3, with D unresolved. Trimming stripped 0 bases from V and 1 base from J, with 8 bases between. The CDR3 is made up of 15 amino acids. Per germline, CDR1 LGHNA and CDR2 YSLEER. CDR3 loop: CASSQDPQGTDTQYF. DNA for the CDR3: TGCGCCAGCAGCCAAGATCCCCAGGGCACAGATACGCAGTATTTT.

The chain combines TRBV19 with TRBJ1-5; 9 bases align to TRBD1. Germline V gene lookup returns CDR1 LNHDA and CDR2 SQIVND (reference sequence). The CDR3 contains 15 residues. J gave up 6 bases and V 10 bases, and 13 bases lay outside the gene matches. CDR3 amino acids: CATSIGTGSSQPQHF. Written as DNA, the CDR3 is TGTGCCACCAGTATCGGGACAGGGAGTTCTCAGCCCCAGCATTTT.

This clone was found a few times. This chain connects TRBV6-6 to TRBJ2-7; TRBD1 is a possible D gene (6 bases). CDR1 and CDR2 (germline): MNHNY, SVGAGI (reference sequence). This CDR3 has 15 amino acids. V lost 6 bases and J lost 2, with 17 bases in between. This chain's CDR3 is CASRTTGQEPYEQYF. DNA for the CDR3: TGTGCCAGCAGGACAACAGGGCAGGAGCCCTACGAGCAGTACTTC.

Of note for this clone: One end of the junction does not line up with germline, which may come from a read error. The CDR3: CSSSLGAGGPQETQYF. CDR3 coding DNA: TGTTCCAGCAGCTTAGGGGCGGGAGGGCCTCAAGAGACCCAGTACTTC. J is TRBJ2-5 and V is TRBV7-9; 9 nucleotides line up with TRBD2. The CDR3 consists of 16 residues. CDR1 is SEHNR, CDR2 FQNEAQ, per germline (reference sequence).

This rearrangement joins TRBV9 to TRBJ2-1, with D unclear. V lost 0 bases and J lost 8, with 6 bases in between. Germline CDR1 is SGDLS and CDR2 is YYNGEE. CDR3 length: 12 residues. The CDR3 sequence: CASSVVNYEQFF. The CDR3 DNA sequence: TGTGCCAGCAGCGTAGTTAACTATGAGCAGTTCTTC.

This clone was recorded a few times. J is TRBJ1-5 and V is TRBV5-6; D call uncertain. The V end lost 0 bases, the J end lost 6 bases, and 13 bases lay between the germline ends. The CDR3 extends over 15 amino acids. CDR1 and CDR2 (germline): SGHDT, YYEEEE. The CDR3 coding sequence is TGTGCCAGCAGCTTGGGCGTGGGTGCGGGTCAGCCCCAGCATTTT. Residues: CASSLGVGAGQPQHF.

The V call is TRBV5-1, the J call TRBJ1-1; unclear D gene. Trimming took off 4 bases at V and 8 bases at J, with 18 bases between the two ends. Germline V gives CDR1 SGHRS, CDR2 YFSETQ. CDR3 length: 14 residues. The CDR3 nucleotides are TGCGCCAGCAGCCCCCTGGGCAGGCCCCCCGAAGCTTTCTTT. It translates to CASSPLGRPPEAFF.

This rearrangement joins TRBV18 to TRBJ2-7; no definite D call. The CDR3 has 14 amino acids. Trimming stripped 0 bases from V and 2 bases from J, with 8 bases between. The germline gives CDR1 KGHSH, CDR2 LQKENI. CDR3 sequence: CASSPPSPPYEQYF. As DNA, the CDR3 is TGTGCCAGCTCACCACCGAGTCCCCCCTACGAGCAGTACTTC.

This rearrangement joins TRBV10-3 to TRBJ1-5; TRBD1 agrees at 7 bases. CDR1 ENHRY and CDR2 SYGVKD come from the germline V gene. J was trimmed by 5 bases and V by 5 bases; bases with no gene match: 9. The CDR3 loop spans 15 amino acids. The CDR3 loop is CAISPVTGFDQPQHF. The DNA of the CDR3 is TGTGCCATCAGTCCCGTGACAGGGTTTGATCAGCCCCAGCATTTT.

The sample holds a few counts of this clone. The chain joins TRBV7-9 to TRBJ1-4; 7 bases agree with TRBD1. CDR3 size: 14 residues. The germline CDR1 and CDR2 sequences are SEHNR and FQNEAQ (reference sequence). V lost 1 base and J lost 8; bases outside the gene matches: 4. The chain's CDR3 is CASSLVGTEEKLFF. The CDR3, as DNA: TGTGCCAGCAGCTTAGTTGGGACAGAGGAAAAACTGTTTTTT.

The genes are TRBV2 and TRBJ2-4; possibly TRBD1 for D (6 bases). CDR1 and CDR2 (germline): SNHLY, FYNNEI. This CDR3 is built from 18 residues. V lost 2 bases and J 2 bases, leaving 19 bases between the germline ends. This chain's CDR3 is CASSERRQGLSTKNIQYF. CDR3 bases: TGTGCCAGCAGTGAAAGGAGGCAGGGGCTATCGACCAAAAACATTCAGTACTTC.

J is TRBJ2-2 and V is TRBV4-1; the D gene is possibly TRBD2 (5 bases). Per germline, CDR1 MGHRA and CDR2 YSYEKL. V was trimmed by 4 bases and J by 5 bases, leaving 14 bases between them. This CDR3 contains 15 residues. The CDR3 nucleotides are TGCGCCAGCAGCCTCGGGGTTGGGAGAACCGGGGAGCTGTTTTTT. Translation: CASSLGVGRTGELFF.

The rearrangement joins TRBV2 to TRBJ1-3; 7 nucleotides agree with TRBD1. After removal of 6 bases from V and 0 bases from J, the junction contained 2 bases not matched to a gene. The V gene's germline CDR1 is SNHLY and CDR2 FYNNEI. This CDR3 spans 14 amino acids. CDR3: CASSSGGSGNTIYF. As DNA, the CDR3 is TGTGCCAGCAGCTCAGGGGGCTCTGGAAACACCATATATTTT.

This clone showed up just a few times. The chain uses TRBV6-6 and TRBJ2-5; D not certain. With the DNA end fitting TRBJ2-7 better, the J assignment may be wrong. The CDR3 length is 14 residues. The V gene's germline CDR1 is MNHNY and CDR2 SVGAGI (reference sequence). CDR3 residues: CASSYATDNYEQYF. The CDR3 coding sequence is TGTGCCAGCAGTTACGCCACCGATAACTACGAGCAGTACTTC.

This chain connects TRBV7-3 to TRBJ2-3; 14 bases are shared with TRBD2. After removal of 3 bases from V and 3 bases from J, the junction contained 2 bases not matched to a gene. This CDR3 is built from 16 residues. Germline V gene lookup returns CDR1 SGHTA and CDR2 FQGTGA. The CDR3 is CASSLGLAGVTDTQYF. The CDR3 DNA is TGTGCCAGCAGCTTGGGACTAGCGGGAGTTACAGATACGCAGTATTTT.

V gene TRBV2 combines with J gene TRBJ1-6; D perhaps matches TRBD1 (6 bases). V was cut by 5 bases and J by 5 bases, with 16 bases left in between. The CDR3 is made up of 16 amino acids. Germline V CDR1 and CDR2: SNHLY, FYNNEI. In DNA form, the CDR3 reads TGTGCCAGCAGTCCGCAGGGGTCCGGCCATAATTCACCCCTCCACTTT. Amino acid sequence: CASSPQGSGHNSPLHF.

The V call is TRBV7-9, the J call TRBJ2-5; the match to TRBD1 covers 7 bases. Germline V lookup: CDR1 SEHNR, CDR2 FQNEAQ (reference sequence). The CDR3 covers 14 residues. With 6 bases clipped from V and 5 bases from J, the junction kept 9 bases outside the gene matches. The CDR3 nucleotides are TGTGCCAGCAGTTGGGGACAGTCCGTGGAGACCCAGTACTTC. This codes for CASSWGQSVETQYF.

The chain is built from TRBV19 and TRBJ1-1, with D unresolved. Trimming stripped 7 bases from V and 2 bases from J, with 8 bases between. Germline lookup yields CDR1 LNHDA and CDR2 SQIVND (reference sequence). This CDR3 spans 12 amino acids. CDR3 nucleotides: TGTGCCAGTACGGGAGAAAACACTGAAGCTTTCTTT. This sequence encodes CASTGENTEAFF.